This T cell receptor beta chain was profiled in a study of CD8+CD57+ T cells in acquired aplastic anemia. Points from the study as a whole: Patients and controls shared some 30 CD8+ CDR3 sequences, highly expressed in patients. Researchers reported that CD8+ Simpson's diversity was not significantly different in patients versus controls.

This clonotype was counted once. Its matching antigen is unknown. CDR1 is SGDLS and CDR2 is YYNGEE in the germline V gene. The CDR3 spans 16 residues. Trimming shortened V by 4 bases and J by 13 bases, and 24 bases separated the two germline ends. TCR beta VDJ combinations and CDR3 sequences were profiled from genomic DNA. A single record per CDR3 protein comes from TCRdb applying MiXCR to the reads. The repertoire holds hundreds of thousands of distinct CDR3 sequences, with roughly 64% as singletons. The J gene is TRBJ1-6, the V gene TRBV9; D is perhaps TRBD1 (5 bases). This receptor was identified in a human donor in good health, serving as a control. Sequenced input: sorted CD4+, CD8+, or CD8+CD57+ T cells (not recorded which) from PBMCs. This CDR3 is CASSRPGSTDYEPLHF. CDR3 in DNA: TGTGCCAGCAGCCGGCCAGGGAGCACAGACTACGAGCCCCTCCACTTT.